This T cell receptor beta chain appears in the sequencing data of a study of T cell responses to AZD1222 COVID-19 vaccine. Study at large: Second-dose groups at about 4 or about 12 weeks were pooled. Regarding the study as a whole: Spike-specific TCR repertoires showed rising breadth and depth after two AZD1222 doses. Clonal diversity was possibly underestimated, and the donors were mostly white British, with more females.

As regards this clone: Its antigen is still unknown.

Only in-frame clones appear in the TCRdb table, and some are missing; sequencing was by immunoSEQ multiplex PCR. The sample consists of 150,000 to 200,000 clones, 91% of them appearing once. The source material was peripheral blood, sampled on day 0 of AZD1222 vaccination. The TCR sequence derives from an adult in good health.

CDR3: CASSSDDVYGYTF. The CDR3 region has the DNA TGTGCCAGCAGCTCAGATGACGTCTATGGCTACACCTTC. The J gene is TRBJ1-2, the V gene TRBV5-4, with D hard to call. The germline CDR1 and CDR2 sequences are SGHNT and YYREEE (reference sequence). The CDR3 is 13 amino acids. Trimming removed 3 bases at V and 4 bases at J, with 10 bases between.